A single count supports the clone carrying this TCR beta chain. The target antigen is unknown. This may come from a read error, since a much larger clone is one base off. The sample originates from a study of CD8 T cells in ankylosing spondylitis. Regarding the study as a whole: Matched ankylosing spondylitis synovial fluid reportedly contained a significantly enriched population of disease-linked clones. Roughly 8 highly homologous variants formed a TCR beta motif that appeared characteristic of ankylosing spondylitis blood. Earlier work had already found some motif variants in reactive arthritis synovial fluid and blood. Clones that were linked to disease were CD8+ and were relatively rare in peripheral blood.

The CDR3 has 9 residues. Germline values: CDR1 MDHEN, CDR2 SYDVKM. Between the trimmed V and J ends, which lost 8 bases and 8 bases, there was a span of 5 bases. Using quantitative 5'-RACE with molecular barcodes, the authors made TCR beta libraries. Using its own MiXCR run on the 5' RACE reads, TCRdb lists one record per CDR3 protein. This sample has under 850,000 distinct CDR3 sequences, with 15% to 20% found just once. This TCR was sampled from a male donor with ankylosing spondylitis. The sample was blood, either unsorted or a sorted T cell fraction (not recorded which). V usage is TRBV28 and J usage is TRBJ2-3; no clear D. This chain's CDR3 is CASGVTQYF. CDR3 nucleotides: TGTGCCAGCGGGGTTACGCAGTATTTT.